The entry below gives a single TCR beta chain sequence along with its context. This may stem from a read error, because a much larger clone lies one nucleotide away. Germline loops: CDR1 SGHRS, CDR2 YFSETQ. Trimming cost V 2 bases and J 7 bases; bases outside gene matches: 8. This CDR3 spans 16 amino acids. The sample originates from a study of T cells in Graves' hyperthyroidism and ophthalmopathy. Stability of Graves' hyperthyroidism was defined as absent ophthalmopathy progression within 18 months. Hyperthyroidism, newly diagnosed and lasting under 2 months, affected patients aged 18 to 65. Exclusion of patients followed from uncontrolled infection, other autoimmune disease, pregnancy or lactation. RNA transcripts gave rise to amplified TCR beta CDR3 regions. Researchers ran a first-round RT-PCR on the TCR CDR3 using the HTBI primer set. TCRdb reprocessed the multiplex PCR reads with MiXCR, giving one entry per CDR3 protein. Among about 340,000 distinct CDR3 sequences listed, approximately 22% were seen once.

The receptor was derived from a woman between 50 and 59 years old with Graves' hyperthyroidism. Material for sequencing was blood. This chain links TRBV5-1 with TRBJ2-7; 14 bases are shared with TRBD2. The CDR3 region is CASSFGGLAGADEQYF. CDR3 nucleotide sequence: TGCGCCAGCAGCTTCGGGGGACTAGCGGGAGCGGATGAGCAGTACTTC.